The subject of this entry is one T cell receptor (beta chain). A read error may account for a junction end that differs from germline. Germline V CDR1 and CDR2: SGHRS, YFSETQ. This CDR3 has 17 amino acids. Then a second PCR, running about 6 to 11 cycles, was carried out with a sample-barcoded 5' primer and a J-beta primer mix. TCRdb re-called the 5' RACE reads through MiXCR, storing one row per CDR3 protein. The table lists about 930,000 distinct CDR3 sequences, about 29% of them singletons. These data come from a study of blood T cells in healthy people across ages. Peripheral blood samples of 9 to 10 milliliters were drawn from each donor. This sample was also put to use in a study of T cells of mothers and their children. That study adds: Three healthy Caucasian mothers served as donors, and their six children did as well. Related mother and child pairs showed slightly greater overlap (not significant) than unrelated pairs did.

The sample was blood. The clonotype comes from a woman aged 40 to 50 in good health. This sequence joins TRBV5-1 and TRBJ1-1; 12 positions match TRBD1. The CDR3 coding sequence is TGCGCCGGCAGCTCCGGGACAGGGGGCTCCATGAACACTGAAGCTTTCTTT. Translating gives CAGSSGTGGSMNTEAFF.